This is a list of T cell receptor beta chains from one sample in a study of identifying expanded T cells in peripheral blood. Assay: immunoSEQ multiplex PCR; the TCRdb copy retains only in-frame clones and omits some. Altogether some 54,000 clones are present, 82% being singletons, with the ten largest covering approximately 15%. The sequenced sample was blood. These receptors were collected from a person aged 18 to 75 in good health. Each CDR3 is given with its conserved first and last residue. Fields, in order: V gene, clone size, D gene, J gene, CDR3 protein, CDR3 DNA. The D gene is left open where the match is weak. Part of the rows lack a size; the others show once, few, many or a class for expanded clones.

TRBV30	-	-	TRBJ1-5	CAWTHGGFGNQPQHF	TGTGCCTGGACTCACGGGGGTTTCGGCAATCAGCCCCAGCATTTT
TRBV5-4	-	-	TRBJ2-2	CASSLGGSRAPGELFF	TGTGCCAGCAGCTTGGGGGGGAGCAGGGCGCCCGGGGAGCTGTTTTTT
TRBV4-1	-	-	TRBJ2-2	CASSQVRERANTGELFF	TGCGCCAGCAGCCAAGTGCGAGAACGGGCGAACACCGGGGAGCTGTTTTTT
TRBV11-2	medium-sized	-	TRBJ2-1	CASSLQGNEQFF	TGTGCCAGCAGCTTACAGGGCAATGAGCAGTTCTTC
TRBV10-1	few	TRBD1	TRBJ1-2	CASIPTGGGGGYTF	TGCGCCAGCATCCCGACAGGGGGCGGTGGTGGCTACACCTTC
TRBV21-1	-	-	TRBJ2-7	CASSKEGLAGDSYEQYF	TGTGCCAGCAGCAAAGAGGGACTAGCGGGGGACTCCTACGAGCAGTACTTC
TRBV30	-	-	TRBJ2-3	CAWSVGGSTDTQYF	TGTGCCTGGAGTGTCGGGGGAAGCACAGATACGCAGTATTTT
TRBV6-6	few	-	TRBJ2-2	CATSRSSGELFF	TGTGCCACGAGTAGGAGCTCCGGGGAGCTGTTTTTT
TRBV5-4	-	TRBD1	TRBJ2-1	CASSPNRDRVNEQFF	TGTGCCAGCAGCCCAAACCGGGACAGGGTAAATGAGCAGTTCTTC
TRBV19	-	-	TRBJ1-1	CASSISGPIEAFF	TGTGCCAGTAGTATTTCAGGGCCTATTGAAGCTTTCTTT
TRBV5-1	-	-	TRBJ1-2	CASTPEATGPYTF	TGCGCCAGCACCCCAGAAGCCACGGGACCCTACACCTTC
TRBV4-1	-	-	TRBJ2-5	CASSQAGVQETQYF	TGCGCCAGCAGCCAAGCAGGGGTCCAAGAGACCCAGTACTTC